The T cell receptor beta chain under discussion was sequenced for a study of cytomegalovirus exposure and HLA in healthy donors (dated by TCRdb to about 2017). Regarding the complete study: An earlier analysis of roughly 570 of the donors reported approximately 300 Gb of sequence data and 117 million unique TCR beta sequences obtained from roughly 170 million T cells. The study used immunosequencing to profile the T cell repertoires of about 670 subjects and linked those repertoires to cytomegalovirus serostatus. The number of donors typed differed by locus, with 629-630 for A, B, C, DRB1 and DQB1, around 500 for DQA1, over 600 for DPA1, and approximately 470 for DPB1. The later analysis used no new phenotypic data to find candidate immune exposures, relying instead on TCR beta sequences and their occurrence across donors. Of the roughly 400 genotyped donors, approximately 83% fell in the genetic ancestry cluster associated with self-reported Caucasian donors. Besides the first cohort of 666 subjects, a separate validation cohort made up of 120 different subjects was used. A later analysis re-analyzed previously published TCR beta repertoires from about 730 donors and added high-resolution HLA genotyping to study TCR occurrence patterns. Class I and class II HLA loci were covered by the typing at four-digit resolution. The study aimed to test whether signatures of past pathogen exposure could be identified by cataloging public T cell receptors. Because of strong linkage in the cohort, roughly five DR-DQ haplotypes were treated as single units for association and clustering. Roughly 300 gigabases of sequencing data and tens of millions of unique TCR sequences were included in an early release covering several hundred HLA-typed donors. The study combined high-throughput TCR immunosequencing, statistical association of individual TCRs with disease status, and machine learning to predict cytomegalovirus infection status. Every discovery cohort repertoire had been produced on one sequencing platform. An earlier analysis of 500 to 750 of the donors applied high-throughput TCR beta sequencing to assess whether each TCR beta V gene segment acted as functional or pseudogenic. Donor age, sex, ethnicity and CMV serostatus were compiled alongside the repertoire data. Among around 400 genotyped donors of the cohort, an average of around 240,000 unique TCR beta nucleotide sequences was sequenced per donor, of which about 19% were non-productive. A later genetic analysis used genome-wide SNP genotypes for about 55% of the 666 donors, treating that subset as a discovery cohort. Here is what the overall study found, with its caveats: Several of the top co-occurrence clusters appeared to be linked to parvovirus B19, influenza, CMV and Epstein-Barr virus, according to a later analysis. While some public TCRs were present in many individuals, most TCR sequences turned up only very rarely across donors. Cytomegalovirus status was reported to be diagnosed by the classifier with high specificity and sensitivity in both the original and validation cohorts. Because HLA typing was missing for some donors at each locus, association tests included only the typed subset. A cluster of highly shared sequence variants was judged likely to be a technical artifact of the sequencing pipeline. Assigning TCR associations to individual alleles was difficult when HLA alleles, especially DR and DQ, strongly co-occurred. Because the 87-base-pair reads could not distinguish some IMGT-functional V segments, including TRBV6-2 and TRBV6-3, those segments were excluded. According to a later genetic analysis, donors in an Asian-associated ancestry cluster had fewer N-insertions in productive TCRs than the approximately 670-donor mean. Because counts were too low, roughly 18 rarely observed V segments, including chromosome 9 orphons, were left out of the earlier analysis of several hundred of the donors. A further reported finding was that TCR beta sequences accurately predicted the HLA-A and HLA-B alleles for most subjects in the first cohort. In vitro tests confirmed that a few of the cytomegalovirus-associated TCR beta chains recognize cytomegalovirus antigens. In a later genetic analysis, a missense DCLRE1C variant was associated with V-gene and J-gene trimming of TCR beta chains, and the association was replicated in an independent cohort. A later analysis associated about 17,000 TCR beta sequences with specific HLA alleles at a false discovery rate of 0.05. In an earlier analysis of approximately 590 of the donors, most TCR beta V segments appeared in productive rearrangements about 87% or about 30% of the time, broadly matching IMGT annotations. A later analysis found that TCR association rates varied across HLA loci, with DRB1 alleles showing the most associated TCRs and HLA-C alleles the fewest. A total of fewer than 200 TCR beta chains were listed by the study as associated with cytomegalovirus. Sequencing depth was assumed to be roughly uniform across donors in the presence/absence analyses, though that assumption may not hold. This cohort had only TCR beta chains sequenced, and the lack of alpha or paired-chain data limited which features could be detected. Most CMV-associated TCR beta chains appeared to be HLA-restricted in a later analysis, and the HLA associations seemed to be driven largely by CMV exposure. In a later analysis, HLA-associated TCR beta chains were found to be more clonally expanded and to have lower generation probabilities than equally common non-associated chains. The authors suggested that the approach could potentially be generalized to other disease states and immunological phenotypes. Correlated functional status among segregating V segments might be attributable to linkage disequilibrium, but an unknown experimental factor could not be ruled out. Immune exposure information for the cohort was limited to CMV serostatus.

The cohort consisted of fewer than 700 healthy bone marrow donors. At the time of sampling, every cohort member was nominally healthy, though immune exposures that went unrecorded were likely present. The donor tested CMV seropositive and was one of the 289 seropositive cohort members. A peripheral blood sample was provided by each donor, and peripheral blood mononuclear cells were used for TCR beta sequencing. The Qiagen DNeasy Blood Extraction Kit was used to extract genomic DNA from the blood cell samples. From a lookup of the germline V gene, CDR1 and CDR2 are SQVTM and ANQGSEA. The CDR3 runs 13 amino acids, cysteine and phenylalanine included. Kept here is only the CDR3 DNA, which spans 39 bases and is read in frame from base 1. V and J lose 7 bases and 0 bases, and a span of 12 bases separates them. Turning to this clone: The antigen it recognizes is unknown. Base qualities are not provided; no much larger clone lies one nucleotide away.

The library was obtained by the immunoSEQ multiplex PCR assay. For the multiplex PCR, a mixture combining 60 forward primers for TCR Vbeta segments and 13 reverse primers for TCR Jbeta segments was used. The CDR3 region of rearranged TCR beta genes was amplified from genomic DNA by a multiplex PCR assay. The amplified TCR beta libraries were sequenced on the Illumina HiSeq System as 87-base-pair reads. Concerning the study's data processing: In a later analysis, some 80 million unique TCR beta chains were counted across the roughly 610 repertoires, and approximately 9.9 million of these chains were shared by at least two donors. Raw reads were error-corrected and collapsed into unique sequences with a nearest-neighbor algorithm that merged closely related sequences to remove PCR and sequencing errors. CDR3 sequences were aligned to IMGT reference sequences to assign V, D and J gene segments. For a sequence to be retained, a match of at least six nucleotides to both a V gene segment and a J gene segment was required. A rearrangement was called productive if the CDR3 had no stop codons and remained in frame with V and J, and every other rearrangement was called non-productive. CDR3 was defined according to IMGT convention as the region running from the second conserved V-encoded cysteine to the conserved J-encoded phenylalanine. The earlier analysis of roughly 590 of the donors excluded any sequence lacking an unambiguous match to a single V gene segment. An earlier analysis of a few hundred of the donors classified V segments as functional when productive rearrangements were above 56.7% and as segregating when the standard deviation between donors was above 5%. A statistical classification framework was developed to diagnose cytomegalovirus status using the catalog of TCR beta chain sequences. A later analysis assigned V and J genes by comparing TCR nucleotide sequences with IMGT/GENE-DB human TR gene sequences. In a later analysis, CDR3 sequences and most-parsimonious VDJ recombination scenarios were assigned using the TCRdist pipeline. A later analysis defined each TCR beta chain by its CDR3 amino acid sequence plus V-gene family, and excluded reads lacking a unique V-gene family. To address suspected cross-contamination and a sequencing artifact, a later analysis removed 592 highly shared, low-generation-probability nucleotide sequences. For each public chain, a later analysis derived a clonal expansion index from normalized ranks of inferred template counts within each repertoire. In a later analysis, generation probabilities were computed with a VDJ recombination model fitted to out-of-frame rearrangements, and the resulting probabilities were checked against IGoR. A later analysis scored TCR-TCR, TCR-HLA and TCR-CMV co-occurrence with hypergeometric tests, applying a repertoire-size bias correction to TCR pairs. False discovery rates were estimated in a later analysis by permuting HLA or CMV assignments 20 times. In a later analysis, co-occurring TCRs were grouped using DBSCAN, with TCRdist sequence similarity added in when clustering inside HLA-allele-positive subsets. Repertoires with fewer than 30,000 or more than 120,000 public chains were left out of co-occurrence clustering, as were four to six repertoires with anomalous nucleotide sharing. TCRdb carries this immuneACCESS record with in-frame sequences only. Its versions omit some clonotypes, under half of them owing to an unresolved V gene in the studies checked, with the rest unexplained. Clone size and the V and J calls come from that table; the DNA yielded D and trimming. This sample holds about 190,000 clones; roughly 80% were observed only once. The ten biggest clones cover around 2.2% of the sample.

This receptor chain uses TRBV29-1 and TRBJ1-1; the D gene is possibly TRBD1, with 6 bases matching. This TCR was sampled from a woman aged 30 to 39 in good health and CMV-seropositive. The sample comprised PBMCs. At the DNA level, the sequence is TGCAGCGGGTCCGGGACACTGAACACTGAAGCTTTCTTT. This yields the protein CSGSGTLNTEAFF.